One and the same sample provided the 22 T cell receptor beta chains below, sequenced in a study of early T cells in non-severe SARS-CoV-2 infection. TCRdb re-called the 5' RACE reads with MiXCR, one entry per CDR3 protein. This sample has 69,000 or so distinct CDR3 sequences, with around 14% found just once. The sample was whole blood. The receptors stem from an adult who was a healthcare worker with PCR-confirmed SARS-CoV-2 infection or an uninfected control (not recorded which).

The V call is TRBV6-6, the J call TRBJ1-2; D call uncertain. Between the trimmed V and J ends, which lost 5 bases and 10 bases, there was a span of 20 bases. The germline V gene encodes CDR1 MNHNY and CDR2 SVGAGI (reference sequence). The CDR3 has 14 amino acids. The CDR3 DNA follows: TGTGCCAGCAGTCGCCCCGGGCCTTCAATAGACTACACCTTC. Translated: CASSRPGPSIDYTF.

In its sample, this clonotype was seen many times. This rearrangement joins TRBV5-6 to TRBJ1-2; D is undetermined. The V end lost 4 bases, the J end lost 1 base, and 17 bases lay between the germline ends. This CDR3 is built from 16 residues. The germline V gene encodes CDR1 SGHDT and CDR2 YYEEEE. The CDR3 protein is CASSPDFGENNYGYTF. In DNA, the CDR3 is TGTGCCAGCAGCCCGGATTTCGGGGAGAATAACTATGGCTACACCTTC.

This clonotype is classed as medium-sized. The chain recombines TRBV7-2 with TRBJ1-5; unclear D gene. CDR1 SGHTA and CDR2 FQGNSA come from the germline V gene. Trimming stripped 6 bases from V and 7 bases from J, with 13 bases between. This CDR3 has 13 residues. The CDR3 coding sequence is TGTGCCAGCAGTTTCACCCGTAGGCAGCCCCAGCATTTT. This codes for CASSFTRRQPQHF.

This clonotype was counted only a few times. The rearrangement joins TRBV25-1 to TRBJ2-7; D remains ambiguous. CDR1 and CDR2 (germline): MGHDK, SYGVNS. The CDR3 covers 11 residues. Between the trimmed V and J ends, which lost 11 bases and 6 bases, there was a span of 14 bases. Here the CDR3 DNA reads TGTGCCTCCCTCGGAGTCCTCGAGCAGTACTTC. Translating it yields CASLGVLEQYF.

V gene TRBV2 combines with J gene TRBJ2-5; 7 nucleotides agree with TRBD1. The CDR3 consists of 13 residues. Looked up from germline, CDR1 is SNHLY and CDR2 is FYNNEI. The ends lost 6 bases at V and 4 bases at J; junction bases unmatched: 5. For the CDR3, the DNA is TGTGCCAGCAGCCGCGGACAGGCAGAGACCCAGTACTTC. Protein: CASSRGQAETQYF.

This clonotype was found many times. The chain recombines TRBV12-3 or TRBV12-4 with TRBJ2-1; 10 bases map to TRBD2. This CDR3 spans 15 amino acids. Trimming took 4 bases from V and 7 from J; bases not matched to a gene: 7. CDR3 in DNA: TGTGCCAGCAGTTCTGAGCGGGGGGGCTATAATGAGCAGTTCTTC. It encodes CASSSERGGYNEQFF.

This clonotype showed up just a few times. The chain joins TRBV29-1 to TRBJ2-1; 7 positions match TRBD1. The germline V gene has CDR1 SQVTM and CDR2 ANQGSEA. J lost 4 bases, V lost 0 bases, and 6 bases had no gene match. This CDR3 is 15 amino acids long. In nucleotides, the CDR3 is TGCAGCGTTGAAGAAGGGGGCAATAAATACAATGAGCAGTTCTTC. Residues: CSVEEGGNKYNEQFF.

This chain uses TRBV5-1 with TRBJ2-1; D is unresolved. This CDR3 region has 16 residues. Trimming removed 4 bases from V and 6 bases from J, with 20 bases in between. Germline lookup yields CDR1 SGHRS and CDR2 YFSETQ. CDR3 loop: CASSPLGLTNGNEQFF. The CDR3 DNA reads TGCGCCAGCAGCCCTCTAGGTTTAACCAATGGCAATGAGCAGTTCTTC.

This clonotype has at least ten counts. This chain links TRBV4-3 with TRBJ2-3, with D perhaps TRBD2 (6 bases). The germline V gene has CDR1 LGHNA and CDR2 YSLEER. The CDR3 covers 16 residues. Trimming shortened V by 4 bases and J by 2 bases, and 16 bases separated the two germline ends. In DNA, the CDR3 is TGCGCCAGCAGCCTTGATGGGGGAGGATACACAGATACGCAGTATTTT. This encodes CASSLDGGGYTDTQYF.

The gene calls are TRBV2 and TRBJ1-1; 7 nucleotides line up with TRBD1. CDR3 length equals 14 residues. V shed 8 bases and J 3 bases; nucleotides not matched to a gene: 9. Germline values: CDR1 SNHLY, CDR2 FYNNEI. The CDR3 region is CASGRDSSYTEAFF. CDR3 nucleotides: TGTGCCAGCGGCCGGGACAGCAGTTACACTGAAGCTTTCTTT.

This clonotype was counted at least ten times. This rearrangement joins TRBV10-2 to TRBJ2-2; 11 bases match TRBD1. CDR3 length: 13 residues. V gave up 8 bases and J gave up 6 bases; unmatched junction bases: 2. Germline lookup yields CDR1 WSHSY and CDR2 SAAADI. The CDR3 region is CASGQGAAGELFF. The CDR3 bases are TGCGCCAGCGGACAGGGGGCGGCCGGGGAGCTGTTTTTT.

This clonotype was recorded at least ten times. This chain links TRBV4-3 with TRBJ2-1, with 7 bases lining up with TRBD2. The J segment lost 7 bases and the V segment lost 2 bases, leaving 8 bases of the junction unmatched. This CDR3 comprises 15 residues. The germline gives CDR1 LGHNA, CDR2 YSLEER. The CDR3 sequence is CASSQREGGTNEQFF. The CDR3 bases are TGCGCCAGCAGCCAAAGAGAGGGAGGGACTAATGAGCAGTTCTTC.

The sample holds many counts of this clonotype. V and J are TRBV6-5 and TRBJ2-5, with D tentatively TRBD1 (5 bases). V lost 6 bases and J 5 bases, leaving 13 bases between the germline ends. This CDR3 has 13 residues. Germline CDR1 MNHEY, CDR2 SVGAGI. The CDR3 loop reads CASRADSRETQYF. The CDR3 bases are TGTGCCAGCAGAGCTGACAGTCGGGAGACCCAGTACTTC.

This chain links TRBV30 with TRBJ1-5, with unresolved D. Trimming cost V 0 bases and J 2 bases, with 8 bases left between them. This CDR3 has 14 residues. Germline V lookup: CDR1 GTSNPN, CDR2 SVGIG (reference sequence). The CDR3 spells CAWSVSGGNQPQHF. The CDR3 coding sequence is TGTGCCTGGAGTGTATCTGGAGGCAATCAGCCCCAGCATTTT. The full variable domain, in which reference TRBV30 and TRBJ1-5 provide the parts outside the CDR3, is SQTIHQWPATLVQPVGSPLSLECTVEGTSNPNLYWYRQAAGRGLQLLFYSVGIGQISSEVPQNLSASRPQDRQFILSSKKLLLSDSGFYLCAWSVSGGNQPQHFGDGTRLSIL.

This clonotype was observed many times. The genes are TRBV6-2 or TRBV6-3 and TRBJ2-3; 11 bases agree with TRBD2. This CDR3 is 15 amino acids long. Germline CDR1 reads MNHEY; CDR2 reads SVGEGT. Unmatched junction bases numbered 14, after V lost 6 bases and J lost 12 bases. Written as DNA, the CDR3 is TGTGCCAGCAGATCGGGACTAGCGGAACGCCCCCGTCAGTATTTT. As protein: CASRSGLAERPRQYF.

The chain joins TRBV6-2 or TRBV6-3 to TRBJ1-2; no clear D. The CDR3 extends over 15 amino acids. Germline V gene data show CDR1 as MNHEY and CDR2 as SVGEGT. With 4 bases removed from V and 4 bases from J, the gap between germline ends came to 16 bases. CDR3 region: CASSSAGRETYGYTF. CDR3 nucleotide sequence: TGTGCCAGCAGTTCCGCGGGGAGGGAAACCTATGGCTACACCTTC.

This clonotype was observed at least ten times. The chain uses TRBV29-1 and TRBJ1-2, with D unresolved. V was trimmed by 4 bases and J by 2 bases, leaving 8 bases between them. This CDR3 has 12 amino acids. Germline lookup yields CDR1 SQVTM and CDR2 ANQGSEA. In DNA, the CDR3 is TGCAGCGTTGGACCGGCAAACTATGGCTACACCTTC. This sequence encodes CSVGPANYGYTF.

Concerning this clonotype itself: Relative to the germline gene, one junction end is altered; a read error may explain this. The V and J genes are TRBV11-2 and TRBJ1-2; no clear D. CDR1 SGHAT and CDR2 FQNNGV come from the germline V gene. The CDR3 extends over 12 amino acids. This chain's CDR3 is CVSSGVGYGYTF. In DNA, the CDR3 is TGTGTCAGCAGCGGGGTGGGCTATGGCTACACCTTC.

This clonotype occurred a few times. The rearrangement uses TRBV12-3 or TRBV12-4 and TRBJ2-5, with 9 positions matching TRBD1. This CDR3 is 15 amino acids long. The J segment lost 1 base and the V segment lost 3 bases, leaving 3 bases of the junction unmatched. The CDR3 DNA follows: TGTGCCAGCAGTTTTTGGGACAGGGTCCAAGAGACCCAGTACTTC. It encodes CASSFWDRVQETQYF.

The sample holds many counts of this clonotype. The rearrangement uses TRBV6-1 and TRBJ1-3; 7 positions agree with TRBD1. The J segment lost 2 bases and the V segment lost 11 bases, leaving 12 bases of the junction unmatched. The CDR3 runs to 15 residues. Per the germline V gene, CDR1 is MNHNS and CDR2 is SASEGT. The CDR3 spells CAGNSEQGTGNTIYF. DNA for the CDR3: TGTGCCGGTAATTCAGAACAGGGGACTGGAAACACCATATATTTT.

The genes are TRBV5-1 and TRBJ1-1, with TRBD1 matching 7 bases. The ends lost 3 bases at V and 3 bases at J; junction bases unmatched: 2. Germline V gene lookup returns CDR1 SGHRS and CDR2 YFSETQ. There are 13 residues in the CDR3. CDR3 nucleotides: TGCGCCAGCAGCTCGACAGGGCACACTGAAGCTTTCTTT. As protein: CASSSTGHTEAFF.

This chain links TRBV7-6 with TRBJ2-6; TRBD2 agrees at 7 bases. The CDR3 length is 18 residues. The V and J ends lost 5 bases and 1 base, in that order; junction bases with no gene match: 11. Germline-derived CDR1 and CDR2 are SGHVS and FNYEAQ. CDR3 coding DNA: TGTGCCAGCAGCCCCATTTTCGGGGGGACTTCTGGGGCCAACGTCCTGACTTTC. It translates to CASSPIFGGTSGANVLTF.